This T cell receptor beta chain was recorded in a study of vaccination and CD4 T cells after COVID-19. Cultured CD4+ T-cell DNA underwent Oncomine TCR Beta short-read sequencing. TCRdb reprocessed the PCR reads with MiXCR, giving one entry per CDR3 protein. The sample carries around 16,000 distinct CDR3 sequences, 30% to 35% recorded once. The treatment is: roughly 11-day PBMC culture with coronavirus spike peptide pools or control peptides (ViraFEST assay). The length of the CDR3 is 13 residues. In germline, CDR1 is ENHRY, CDR2 SYGVKD. The trim removed 4 bases at V and 8 bases at J, leaving 5 bases unmatched. Note on this clonotype: Its cognate antigen is unknown.

The TCR sequence derives from a human donor with COVID-19. Sequencing used cultured CD4+ T cells from blood. The rearrangement joins TRBV10-3 to TRBJ1-2, with 9 bases matching TRBD1. The chain's CDR3 is CAISGRTGEGYTF. The DNA for the CDR3 is TGTGCCATCAGTGGTCGGACAGGGGAGGGCTACACCTTC.